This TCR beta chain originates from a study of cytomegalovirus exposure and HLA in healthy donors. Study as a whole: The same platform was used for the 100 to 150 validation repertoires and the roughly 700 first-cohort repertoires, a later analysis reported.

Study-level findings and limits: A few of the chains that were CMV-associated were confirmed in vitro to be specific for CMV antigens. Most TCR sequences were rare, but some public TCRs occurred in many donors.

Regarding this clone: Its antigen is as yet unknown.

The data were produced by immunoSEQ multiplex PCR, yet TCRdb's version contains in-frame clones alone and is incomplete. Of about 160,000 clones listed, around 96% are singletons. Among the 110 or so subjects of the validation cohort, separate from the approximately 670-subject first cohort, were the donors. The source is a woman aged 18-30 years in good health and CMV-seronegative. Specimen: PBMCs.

The CDR3 is CSAIENTEAFF. CDR3 nucleotides: TGCAGTGCAATAGAGAACACTGAAGCTTTCTTT. The chain is built from TRBV20-1 and TRBJ1-1; unclear D gene. V was clipped by 6 bases and J by 1 base, with 6 bases between them. From germline, CDR1 is DFQATT and CDR2 SNEGSKA (reference sequence). The CDR3 spans 11 residues.